Shown below are 9 T cell receptor beta chains from a single sample sequenced in a study of CD8 T cells in ankylosing spondylitis. Broader study findings: A TCR beta motif of eight highly homologous variants appeared characteristic of ankylosing spondylitis blood.

No antigen is known for these receptors. Each CDR3 protein is one row after TCRdb ran MiXCR on the 5' RACE reads. The sample carries some 400,000 distinct CDR3 sequences, approximately 20% recorded once. Source material: blood, either unsorted or a sorted T cell fraction (not recorded which). Receptors originate from a male donor with ankylosing spondylitis.

The chain recombines TRBV29-1 with TRBJ2-1; 12 bases fit TRBD2. The CDR3 spans 16 residues. Unmatched junction bases numbered 8, after V lost 8 bases and J lost 0 bases. Germline lookup yields CDR1 SQVTM and CDR2 ANQGSEA. This chain's CDR3 is CSLRTSGISSYNEQFF. The CDR3 DNA follows: TGCAGCTTGCGGACTAGCGGGATTAGCTCCTACAATGAGCAGTTCTTC.

The chain joins TRBV9 to TRBJ2-1; the D gene is possibly TRBD2 (5 bases). V dropped 4 bases and J dropped 8 bases, with 16 bases sitting between them. The CDR3 is made up of 14 amino acids. Per germline, CDR1 SGDLS and CDR2 YYNGEE. The CDR3 protein is CASSQSTDGDEQFF. The CDR3 DNA reads as TGTGCCAGCAGCCAATCGACTGACGGGGATGAGCAGTTCTTC.

In its sample, this clonotype was seen many times. V usage is TRBV5-1 and J usage is TRBJ2-3, with D unresolved. The V and J ends lost 2 bases and 3 bases respectively, with 19 bases between them. Germline V gene data show CDR1 as SGHRS and CDR2 as YFSETQ. The CDR3 spans 17 residues. Here the CDR3 DNA reads TGCGCCAGCAGCTTAGCTTCAACGCGAGCAGCAACAGATACGCAGTATTTT. This sequence encodes CASSLASTRAATDTQYF.

This clonotype was counted at least ten times. This sequence joins TRBV29-1 and TRBJ2-2; D is uncertain. Germline V CDR1 and CDR2: SQVTM, ANQGSEA. Trimming stripped 6 bases from V and 1 base from J, with 9 bases between. The CDR3 loop spans 13 amino acids. This CDR3 is CSVPHQNTGELFF. For the CDR3, the DNA is TGCAGCGTCCCTCATCAGAACACCGGGGAGCTGTTTTTT.

The chain joins TRBV18 to TRBJ2-7, with 12 bases lining up with TRBD2. The length of the CDR3 is 15 residues. The trim removed 2 bases at V and 2 bases at J, leaving 1 base unmatched. Germline loops: CDR1 KGHSH, CDR2 LQKENI. CDR3 sequence: CASSPRTSGAYEQYF. CDR3 bases: TGTGCCAGCTCACCAAGGACTAGCGGGGCCTACGAGCAGTACTTC.

Only a few counts were recorded for this clonotype. The chain combines TRBV7-9 with TRBJ2-3; 8 nucleotides align to TRBD2. The V and J ends lost 5 bases and 5 bases, in that order; junction bases with no gene match: 12. The CDR3 length is 16 residues. In germline, CDR1 is SEHNR, CDR2 FQNEAQ (reference sequence). In DNA, the CDR3 is TGTGCCAGCAGCCCGGGACTAGTGGGGGTCGGAGATACGCAGTATTTT. This gives the protein CASSPGLVGVGDTQYF.

The rearrangement joins TRBV29-1 to TRBJ1-2; perhaps TRBD1 as D (5 bases). Germline CDR1 SQVTM, CDR2 ANQGSEA. The CDR3 has 14 residues. V was shortened by 1 base and J by 4 bases, with 13 bases between the two germline ends. The CDR3 DNA reads TGCAGCGTTGAAGGTGCTCGGGGGATCTATGGCTACACCTTC. This gives the protein CSVEGARGIYGYTF.

The CDR3 DNA reads as TGCAGTGCCAGCCAGACGGTGTTAAATGAGCAGTTCTTC. Encoded protein: CSASQTVLNEQFF. The genes are TRBV20-1 and TRBJ2-1, with no clear D. This CDR3 spans 13 amino acids. The germline gives CDR1 DFQATT, CDR2 SNEGSKA (reference sequence). The germline V and J ends were trimmed by 6 bases and 7 bases, with 16 bases remaining between them.

This clonotype was counted a single time. This chain uses TRBV7-6 with TRBJ1-1, with 7 bases lining up with TRBD1. Germline CDR1 reads SGHVS; CDR2 reads FNYEAQ. J was trimmed by 3 bases and V by 6 bases; bases with no gene match: 10. CDR3 length: 15 residues. The DNA of the CDR3 is TGTGCCAGCAGACAACACAGGGGCATAGACACTGAAGCTTTCTTT. Translation: CASRQHRGIDTEAFF.